This paragraph reports one T cell receptor (beta chain). The antigen is undetermined. This CDR3 comprises 13 residues. With V trimmed by 9 bases and J by 6 bases, 4 bases remained unmatched. The germline V gene encodes CDR1 LGHNA and CDR2 YSLEER. This sample was included in a study of cytomegalovirus exposure and HLA in healthy donors. Turning to the study itself: In a previous analysis, more than 90 million unique TCR beta sequences were found from 170 million or so T cells. Overall study findings and caveats: The records held CMV serostatus as the only immune exposure information. In an earlier analysis, about 87% or about 30%: the productive usage of most TCR beta V segments.

13 Jbeta primers and 60 Vbeta primers were used for the PCR. The protocol was immunoSEQ multiplex PCR, while the TCRdb copy is restricted to in-frame clones and leaves out a portion. The sample lists some 41,000 clones; roughly half were seen once. The gene calls are TRBV4-3 and TRBJ2-2; 10 nucleotides line up with TRBD1. The receptor was derived from a man aged 55 to 70 in good health and CMV-seronegative. Sequenced: PBMCs. The CDR3 DNA reads as TGCGCCAGTAGAGGACAGGGGGCCGGGGAGCTGTTTTTT. It encodes CASRGQGAGELFF.